This TCR beta chain was obtained from a study of OX40 agonist ivuxolimab in advanced cancers. For the study at large: A partial response was reached by three patients: one with hepatocellular carcinoma and two with cutaneous melanoma.

Study-level results: Low normalized T-cell clonal expansion was additionally recorded for some nonresponders.

Method: immunoSEQ multiplex PCR; TCRdb's copy keeps in-frame clones and lacks some. This sample has under 55,000 clones, with 85% to 95% found just once. Concerning this clone itself: Its cognate antigen is unknown.

Germline values: CDR1 SGDLS, CDR2 YYNGEE. V lost 0 bases, J lost 6 bases, and 10 bases lay in between. The CDR3 is 13 amino acids. J is TRBJ2-7 and V is TRBV9, with TRBD1 as a possible D gene (5 bases). Sequencing was performed on CD4+ or CD8+ T cells sorted from blood, taken in a trial of the OX40 agonist ivuxolimab. This TCR derives from an adult with an advanced solid tumor such as melanoma, head and neck, liver or kidney cancer. The CDR3 DNA sequence: TGTGCCAGCAGCGTAGCTCAGGGTAGCGAGCAGTACTTC. It yields the protein CASSVAQGSEQYF.